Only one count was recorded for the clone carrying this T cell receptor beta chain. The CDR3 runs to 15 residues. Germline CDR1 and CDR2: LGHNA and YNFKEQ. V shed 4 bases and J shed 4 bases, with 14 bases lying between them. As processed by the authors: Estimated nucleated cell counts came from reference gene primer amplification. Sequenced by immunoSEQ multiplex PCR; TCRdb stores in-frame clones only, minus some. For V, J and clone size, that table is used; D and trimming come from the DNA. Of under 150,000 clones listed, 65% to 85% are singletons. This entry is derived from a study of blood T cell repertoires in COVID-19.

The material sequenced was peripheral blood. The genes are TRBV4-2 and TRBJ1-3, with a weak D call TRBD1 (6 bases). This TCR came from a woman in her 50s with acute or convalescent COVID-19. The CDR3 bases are TGTGCCAGCAGCCCTCAACACGGACAGGGAAACACCATATATTTT. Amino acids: CASSPQHGQGNTIYF.